The 10 T cell receptor beta chains listed next were all sequenced from one sample in a study of blood T cell repertoires in COVID-19. This table comes from immunoSEQ multiplex PCR, and its TCRdb copy is limited to in-frame clones, with some not included. The table lists about 400,000 clones, more than 75% of them singletons. Material for sequencing was PBMCs or T cells enriched from blood (not recorded which). The receptors derive from a woman between 25 and 40 years old with acute COVID-19.

V is TRBV5-5 and J is TRBJ1-4; no clear D. Trimming took 0 bases from V and 11 from J, leaving 11 bases between them. In germline, CDR1 is SGHKS, CDR2 YYEKEE (reference sequence). The CDR3 consists of 13 residues. The CDR3 DNA reads TGTGCCAGCAGCTTGGACGTGGAGGAGAAACTGTTTTTT. This translates into CASSLDVEEKLFF.

The rearrangement joins TRBV21-1 to TRBJ1-3; the DNA was not used to check the table's D call, TRBD1. TRBV21-1 is described as a pseudogene. The CDR3 length is 16 residues. The CDR3 coding sequence is TGTGCCAGCAGCAGCCGGACAGGGGACTCTGGAAACACCATATATTTT. Its translation: CASSSRTGDSGNTIYF.

The CDR3 DNA reads TGTGCCAGCAGCTCCGGACAGGGGGTTGGAGAGACCCAGTACTTC. Protein: CASSSGQGVGETQYF. V and J are TRBV7-2 and TRBJ2-5; 10 bases match TRBD1. The trim removed 4 bases at V and 4 bases at J, leaving 6 bases unmatched. The length of the CDR3 is 15 residues. CDR1 is SGHTA, CDR2 FQGNSA, per germline.

The chain carries TRBV19 and TRBJ2-1; perhaps TRBD1 as D (7 bases). The germline CDR1 and CDR2 sequences are LNHDA and SQIVND (reference sequence). This CDR3 contains 14 residues. V gave up 4 bases and J gave up 4 bases, with 11 bases separating them. The CDR3 is CASSTQGRYNEQFF. CDR3 nucleotide sequence: TGTGCCAGTAGTACACAGGGGAGGTACAATGAGCAGTTCTTC. Full variable domain (outside the CDR3, taken from reference TRBV19 and TRBJ2-1): DGGITQSPKYLFRKEGQNVTLSCEQNLNHDAMYWYRQDPGQGLRLIYYSQIVNDFQKGDIAEGYSVSREKKESFPLTVTSAQKNPTAFYLCASSTQGRYNEQFFGPGTRLTVL.

The chain joins TRBV7-6 to TRBJ2-4, with D possibly being TRBD1 (6 bases). With 5 bases removed from V and 1 base from J, the gap between germline ends came to 27 bases. This CDR3 has 20 amino acids. Looked up from germline, CDR1 is SGHVS and CDR2 is FNYEAQ. CDR3 sequence: CASSPRYRVSTSNAKNIQYF. CDR3 nucleotides: TGTGCCAGCAGCCCTCGCTACAGGGTGAGTACCTCCAATGCCAAAAACATTCAGTACTTC.

This clone was detected only a few times. In DNA form, the CDR3 reads TGTGCCACCAGCACCCCCGGGAGCAGTCTGAAAGCTTTCTTT. Its protein is CATSTPGSSLKAFF. V usage is TRBV15 and J usage is TRBJ1-1; the D is unclear. CDR1 is LNHNV and CDR2 is YYDKDF in the germline V gene (reference sequence). The CDR3 runs to 14 residues. The ends were cut back, 4 bases at V and 9 bases at J, with 18 bases in the middle.

This clone was seen just once. V is TRBV27 and J is TRBJ1-5; no clear D gene. This CDR3 contains 14 residues. The V and J ends lost 6 bases and 0 bases respectively, with 9 bases between them. Germline V gene lookup returns CDR1 MNHEY and CDR2 SMNVEV (reference sequence). The CDR3 DNA is TGTGCCAGCAGCGACACAGATAGCAATCAGCCCCAGCATTTT. This translates into CASSDTDSNQPQHF.

This chain joins TRBV4-1 and TRBJ1-1, with D possibly being TRBD1 (6 bases). Germline loops: CDR1 MGHRA, CDR2 YSYEKL. The CDR3 has 14 amino acids. V lost 4 bases, J lost 11 bases, and 20 bases lay in between. This CDR3 is CASSLTGTGGRAFF. The CDR3, as DNA: TGCGCCAGCAGCCTTACCGGGACGGGGGGCCGGGCTTTCTTT.

Here the CDR3 DNA reads TGTGCCAGCAGCCTCGGACAGTATGGCTACACCTTC. Its protein product is CASSLGQYGYTF. The chain uses TRBV3-1 (or the pseudogene TRBV3-2) and TRBJ1-2, with D possibly being TRBD1 (6 bases). CDR3 length equals 12 residues. Germline assignment: CDR1 LGHDT and CDR2 YNNKEL (reference sequence). Deletions cut 4 bases from V and 5 bases from J, with 8 bases between.

The chain links TRBV18 to TRBJ1-2; D perhaps matches TRBD1 (5 bases). Between the trimmed V and J ends, which lost 5 bases and 2 bases, there was a span of 9 bases. Germline CDR1 is KGHSH and CDR2 is LQKENI. The length of the CDR3 is 13 residues. The CDR3 nucleotides are TGTGCCAGCTCAGTACAGGCGAACTATGGCTACACCTTC. Its translation: CASSVQANYGYTF.